This T cell receptor (beta chain) comes out of a study of blood T cell repertoires in COVID-19. Study as a whole: From T cells, B-cell-depleted T cells, or PBMCs came the material, which was cDNA or gDNA.

V was clipped by 4 bases and J by 4 bases, with 11 bases between them. The CDR3 sequence is 14 residues long. The germline gives CDR1 SGHRS, CDR2 YFSETQ. The repertoire was sequenced with immunoSEQ multiplex PCR; TCRdb's copy has only in-frame clones and lacks some. The repertoire holds some 110,000 clones, 80% to 90% seen once, with roughly 7.9% in the top ten. The clonotype comes from a man between 65 and 85 years old who had recovered from COVID-19. Sequenced input: peripheral blood. The chain is built from TRBV5-1 and TRBJ1-4, with D possibly matching TRBD1 (5 bases). The DNA for the CDR3 is TGCGCCAGCAGCGGAGGGACCGATAATGAAAAACTGTTTTTT. It codes for CASSGGTDNEKLFF.